This T cell receptor beta chain was recorded in a study of cytomegalovirus exposure and HLA in healthy donors. Notes on the study in general: Later on, an analysis tied approximately 17,000 TCR beta sequences to HLA alleles at 0.05 false discovery rate. In vitro, three CMV-associated chains proved specific for CMV antigens.

13 Jbeta primers and 60 Vbeta primers were used for the PCR. Clones were read by immunoSEQ multiplex PCR, and TCRdb kept only the in-frame ones, dropping some. The sample holds more than 200,000 clones. On this clone itself: Its antigen remains unknown.

As for the donors, each was a healthy bone marrow donor. Sampled while nominally healthy, donors likely had unrecorded immune exposures. Germline V gene sequence: CDR1 SNHLY, CDR2 FYNNEI. This CDR3 comprises 13 residues. Trimming cost V 9 bases and J 5 bases, with 16 bases left between them. The chain recombines TRBV2 with TRBJ1-1; tentative D call: TRBD1 (5 bases). The specimen was PBMCs. This TCR came from a woman aged 25 to 39 in good health and CMV-seropositive. CDR3 DNA: TGTGCCAGATCCAGGGCCTTGGGGACTGAAGCTTTCTTT. It translates to CARSRALGTEAFF.